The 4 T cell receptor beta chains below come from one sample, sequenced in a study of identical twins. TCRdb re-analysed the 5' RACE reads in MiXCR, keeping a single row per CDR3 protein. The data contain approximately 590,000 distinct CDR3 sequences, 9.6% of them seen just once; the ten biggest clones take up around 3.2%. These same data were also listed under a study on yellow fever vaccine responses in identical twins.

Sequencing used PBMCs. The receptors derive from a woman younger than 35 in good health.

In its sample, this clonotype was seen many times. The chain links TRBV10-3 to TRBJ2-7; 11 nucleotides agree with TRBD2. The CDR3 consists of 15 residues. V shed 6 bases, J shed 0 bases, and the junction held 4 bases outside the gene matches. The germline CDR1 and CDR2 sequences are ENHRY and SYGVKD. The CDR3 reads CAISGTSGISYEQYF. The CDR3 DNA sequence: TGTGCCATCAGCGGGACTAGCGGCATCTCCTACGAGCAGTACTTC.

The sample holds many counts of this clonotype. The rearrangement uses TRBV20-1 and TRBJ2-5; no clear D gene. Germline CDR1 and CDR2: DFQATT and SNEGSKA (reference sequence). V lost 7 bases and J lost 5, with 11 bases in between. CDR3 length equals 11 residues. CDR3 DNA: TGCAGTGTGAGTCCCACGGAGACCCAGTACTTC. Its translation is CSVSPTETQYF.

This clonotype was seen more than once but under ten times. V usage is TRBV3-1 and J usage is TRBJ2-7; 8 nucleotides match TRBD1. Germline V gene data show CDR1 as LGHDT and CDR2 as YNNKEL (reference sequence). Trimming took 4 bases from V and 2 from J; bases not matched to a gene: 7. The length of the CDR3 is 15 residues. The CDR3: CASSPRTGYAYEQYF. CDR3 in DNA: TGTGCCAGCAGCCCGAGGACAGGGTATGCCTACGAGCAGTACTTC.

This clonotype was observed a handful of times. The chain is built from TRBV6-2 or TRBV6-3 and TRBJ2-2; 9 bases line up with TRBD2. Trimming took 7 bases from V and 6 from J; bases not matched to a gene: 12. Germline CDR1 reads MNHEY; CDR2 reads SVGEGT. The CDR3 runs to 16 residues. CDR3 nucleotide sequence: TGTGCCAGCACCCTACTTCTAGCGGGGATCTCCGGGGAGCTGTTTTTT. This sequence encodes CASTLLLAGISGELFF.